One and the same sample provided the 8 T cell receptor beta chains below, sequenced in a study of T cells in Graves' hyperthyroidism and ophthalmopathy. RNA transcripts yielded amplified TCR beta CDR3 regions. Initially, a first-round RT-PCR of the TCR CDR3 employed the HTBI primer set. TCRdb reprocessed the multiplex PCR reads via MiXCR and lists one record per CDR3 protein. The sample has roughly 170,000 distinct CDR3 sequences, about 18% seen once. Sequenced input: blood. All receptors derive from a woman in her fifties or sixties with Graves' hyperthyroidism.

At least ten counts were recorded for this clonotype. The chain employs TRBV10-3 and TRBJ2-7; TRBD1 agrees at 8 bases. V gave up 0 bases and J gave up 3 bases; unmatched junction bases: 1. The CDR3 loop spans 14 amino acids. Germline CDR1 reads ENHRY; CDR2 reads SYGVKD. The CDR3 DNA is TGTGCCATCAGTGAGTCCGGACAGGGCTACGAGCAGTACTTC. It yields the protein CAISESGQGYEQYF.

In this sample, this clonotype turned up many times. The rearrangement uses TRBV11-2 and TRBJ2-3; the match to TRBD1 covers 8 bases. The ends lost 5 bases at V and 1 base at J; junction bases unmatched: 14. From germline, CDR1 is SGHAT and CDR2 FQNNGV. The CDR3 is 18 residues long. CDR3 in DNA: TGTGCCAGCAGCCCGGGGAGACAGGGGATGGGCGGCACAGATACGCAGTATTTT. It translates to CASSPGRQGMGGTDTQYF.

This chain links TRBV5-4 with TRBJ2-7; D is undetermined. Trimming stripped 1 base from V and 0 bases from J, with 8 bases between. CDR1 SGHNT and CDR2 YYREEE come from the germline V gene (reference sequence). The CDR3 has 14 residues. DNA of the CDR3: TGTGCCAGCAGCTTGCAACCGAACTCCTACGAGCAGTACTTC. Its translation: CASSLQPNSYEQYF.

This clonotype was seen many times. The chain links TRBV18 to TRBJ2-7, with TRBD1 identical over 9 bases. The CDR3 spans 14 residues. V dropped 6 bases and J dropped 4; count of bases not matched to a gene: 7. Looked up from germline, CDR1 is KGHSH and CDR2 is LQKENI. Here the CDR3 DNA reads TGTGCCAGCTCGCCTCGGGACAGGGCTTACGAGCAGTACTTC. Translation gives CASSPRDRAYEQYF.

There are many counts of this clonotype. The J gene is TRBJ2-3, the V gene TRBV12-3 or TRBV12-4; TRBD1 matches at 7 bases. The CDR3 contains 14 residues. The J segment lost 0 bases and the V segment lost 10 bases, leaving 7 bases of the junction unmatched. The chain's CDR3 is CATKQGLSTDTQYF. In DNA, the CDR3 is TGTGCCACCAAACAGGGGCTAAGCACAGATACGCAGTATTTT.

This clonotype was picked up many times. The rearrangement uses TRBV12-3 or TRBV12-4 and TRBJ2-2; a weak D match, TRBD2 (5 bases). The CDR3 totals 16 residues. The V gene lost 1 base and the J gene lost 5 bases, with 14 bases spanning the gap. The CDR3, as DNA: TGTGCCAGCAGTTTAGGTGCTGGGGAGAGGACCGGGGAGCTGTTTTTT. Its protein is CASSLGAGERTGELFF.

The gene calls are TRBV27 and TRBJ2-1; D gene unclear. CDR1 is MNHEY and CDR2 is SMNVEV in the germline V gene (reference sequence). CDR3 length: 13 amino acids. V shed 8 bases and J shed 8 bases, with 16 bases lying between them. For the CDR3, the DNA is TGTGCCAGCCGTGTGGTCCCGGACGATGAGCAGTTCTTC. Translated, it gives CASRVVPDDEQFF.

This clonotype was detected ten times or more. The V gene is TRBV5-1, the J gene TRBJ2-1, with TRBD1 matching 7 bases. The V and J ends lost 4 bases and 0 bases, in that order; junction bases with no gene match: 4. Germline CDR1 reads SGHRS; CDR2 reads YFSETQ. This CDR3 is built from 15 residues. This CDR3 reads CASSTRTGSYNEQFF. The CDR3 bases are TGCGCCAGCAGCACCCGGACAGGCTCCTACAATGAGCAGTTCTTC.